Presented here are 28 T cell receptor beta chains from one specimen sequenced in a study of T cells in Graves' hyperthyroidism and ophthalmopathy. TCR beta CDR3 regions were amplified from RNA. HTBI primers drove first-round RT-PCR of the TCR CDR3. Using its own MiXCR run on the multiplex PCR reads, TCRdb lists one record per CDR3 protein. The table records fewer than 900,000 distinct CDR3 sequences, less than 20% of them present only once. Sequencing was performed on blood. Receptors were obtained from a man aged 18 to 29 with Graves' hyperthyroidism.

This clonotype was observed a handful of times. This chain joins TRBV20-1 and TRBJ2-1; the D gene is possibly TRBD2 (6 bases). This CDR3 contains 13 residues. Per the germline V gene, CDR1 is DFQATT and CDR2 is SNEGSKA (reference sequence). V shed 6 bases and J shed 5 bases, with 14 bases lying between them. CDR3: CSAPGLRDNEQFF. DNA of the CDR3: TGCAGTGCCCCGGGACTTCGGGACAATGAGCAGTTCTTC.

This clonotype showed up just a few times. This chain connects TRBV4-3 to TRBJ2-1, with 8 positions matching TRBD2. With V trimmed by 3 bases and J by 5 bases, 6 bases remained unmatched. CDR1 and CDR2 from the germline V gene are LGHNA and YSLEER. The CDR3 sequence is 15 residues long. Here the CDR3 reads CASSHLAGPNNEQFF. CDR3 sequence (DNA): TGCGCCAGCAGCCATTTAGCGGGGCCTAACAATGAGCAGTTCTTC.

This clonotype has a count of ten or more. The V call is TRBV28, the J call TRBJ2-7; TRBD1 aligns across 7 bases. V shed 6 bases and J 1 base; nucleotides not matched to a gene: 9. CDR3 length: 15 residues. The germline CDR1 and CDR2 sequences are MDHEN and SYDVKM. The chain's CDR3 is CASSWSDRSSYEQYF. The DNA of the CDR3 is TGTGCCAGCAGCTGGTCGGACAGGTCGTCCTACGAGCAGTACTTC.

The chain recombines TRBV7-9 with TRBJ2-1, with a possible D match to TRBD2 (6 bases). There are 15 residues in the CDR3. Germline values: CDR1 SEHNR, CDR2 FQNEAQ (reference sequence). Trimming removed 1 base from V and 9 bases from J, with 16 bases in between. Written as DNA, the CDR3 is TGTGCCAGCAGCTTAGACTATCGGGGGAAACGTGAGCAGTTCTTC. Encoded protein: CASSLDYRGKREQFF. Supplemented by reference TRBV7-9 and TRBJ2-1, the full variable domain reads DTGVSQNPRHKITKRGQNVTFRCDPISEHNRLYWYRQTLGQGPEFLTYFQNEAQLEKSRLLSDRFSAERPKGSFSTLEIQRTEQGDSAMYLCASSLDYRGKREQFFGPGTRLTVL.

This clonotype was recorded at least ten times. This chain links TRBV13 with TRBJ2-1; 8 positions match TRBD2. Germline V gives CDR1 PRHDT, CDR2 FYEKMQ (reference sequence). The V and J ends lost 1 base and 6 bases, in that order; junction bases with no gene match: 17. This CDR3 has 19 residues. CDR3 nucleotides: TGTGCCAGCAGCTTAGAATCGGGCGGGAAGCGGGAGACCGGCAATGAGCAGTTCTTC. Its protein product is CASSLESGGKRETGNEQFF. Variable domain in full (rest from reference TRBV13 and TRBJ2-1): AAGVIQSPRHLIKEKRETATLKCYPIPRHDTVYWYQQGPGQDPQFLISFYEKMQSDKGSIPDRFSAQQFSDYHSELNMSSLELGDSALYFCASSLESGGKRETGNEQFFGPGTRLTVL.

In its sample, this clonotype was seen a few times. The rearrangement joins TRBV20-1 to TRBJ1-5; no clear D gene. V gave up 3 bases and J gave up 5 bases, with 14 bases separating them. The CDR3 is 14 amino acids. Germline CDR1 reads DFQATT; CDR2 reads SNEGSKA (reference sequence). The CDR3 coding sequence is TGCAGTGCTAGGCGGGGTCCCCCTGATCAGCCCCAGCATTTT. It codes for CSARRGPPDQPQHF.

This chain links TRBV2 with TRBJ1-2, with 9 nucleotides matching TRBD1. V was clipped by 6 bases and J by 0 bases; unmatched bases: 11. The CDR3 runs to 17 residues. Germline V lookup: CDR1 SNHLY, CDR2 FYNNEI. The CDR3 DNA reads TGTGCCAGCAGGCCCGGGACAGGGTATGGGACTAACTATGGCTACACCTTC. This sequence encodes CASRPGTGYGTNYGYTF.

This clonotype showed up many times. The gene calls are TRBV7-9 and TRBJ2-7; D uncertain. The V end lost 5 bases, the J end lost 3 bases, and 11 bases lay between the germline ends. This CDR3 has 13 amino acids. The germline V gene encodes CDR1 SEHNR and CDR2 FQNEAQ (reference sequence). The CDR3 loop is CASSTGPNYEQYF. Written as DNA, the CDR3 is TGTGCCAGCAGCACGGGCCCGAACTACGAGCAGTACTTC.

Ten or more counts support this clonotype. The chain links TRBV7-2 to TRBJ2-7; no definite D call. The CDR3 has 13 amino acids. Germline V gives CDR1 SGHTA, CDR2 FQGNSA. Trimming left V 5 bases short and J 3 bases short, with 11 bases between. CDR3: CASSERRLYEQYF. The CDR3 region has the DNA TGTGCCAGCAGCGAAAGACGGCTCTACGAGCAGTACTTC.

CDR3 sequence (DNA): TGTGCCACCAGCTGGTACGCCTCCTACAATGAGCAGTTCTTC. This gives the protein CATSWYASYNEQFF. The chain is built from TRBV15 and TRBJ2-1, with no clear D. There are 14 residues in the CDR3. Trimming left V 5 bases short and J 0 bases short, with 8 bases between. CDR1 LNHNV and CDR2 YYDKDF come from the germline V gene (reference sequence).

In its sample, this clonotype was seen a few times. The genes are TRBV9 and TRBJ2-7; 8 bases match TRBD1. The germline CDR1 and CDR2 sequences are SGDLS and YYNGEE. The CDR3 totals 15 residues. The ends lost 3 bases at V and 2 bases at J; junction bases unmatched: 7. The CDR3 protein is CASSEGTGPTYEQYF. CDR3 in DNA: TGTGCCAGCAGCGAGGGGACAGGACCCACCTACGAGCAGTACTTC.

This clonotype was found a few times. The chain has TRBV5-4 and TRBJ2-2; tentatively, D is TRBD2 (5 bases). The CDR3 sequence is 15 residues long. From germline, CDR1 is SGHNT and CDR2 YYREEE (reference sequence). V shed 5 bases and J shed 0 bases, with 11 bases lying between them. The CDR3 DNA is TGTGCCAGCAGTCCCGGGATAACGAACACCGGGGAGCTGTTTTTT. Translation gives CASSPGITNTGELFF.

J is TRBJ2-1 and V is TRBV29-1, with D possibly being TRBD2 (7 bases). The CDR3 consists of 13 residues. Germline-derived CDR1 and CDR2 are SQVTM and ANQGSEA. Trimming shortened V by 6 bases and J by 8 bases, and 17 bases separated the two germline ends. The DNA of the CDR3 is TGCAGCGTGAGGGGGGGGCGGCGGTATGAGCAGTTCTTC. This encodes CSVRGGRRYEQFF.

The CDR3 is CSVAHTNTGELFF. The CDR3, as DNA: TGCAGCGTTGCGCACACGAACACCGGGGAGCTGTTTTTT. The chain joins TRBV29-1 to TRBJ2-2; D uncertain. V lost 4 bases, J lost 0 bases, and 6 bases lay in between. The CDR3 totals 13 residues. Germline V gene sequence: CDR1 SQVTM, CDR2 ANQGSEA.

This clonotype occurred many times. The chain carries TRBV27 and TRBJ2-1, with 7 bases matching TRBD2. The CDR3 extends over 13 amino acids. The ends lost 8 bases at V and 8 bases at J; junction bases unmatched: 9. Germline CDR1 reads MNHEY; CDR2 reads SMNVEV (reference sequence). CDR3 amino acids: CASLGAGEDEQFF. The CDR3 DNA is TGTGCCAGCCTTGGGGCGGGAGAGGATGAGCAGTTCTTC.

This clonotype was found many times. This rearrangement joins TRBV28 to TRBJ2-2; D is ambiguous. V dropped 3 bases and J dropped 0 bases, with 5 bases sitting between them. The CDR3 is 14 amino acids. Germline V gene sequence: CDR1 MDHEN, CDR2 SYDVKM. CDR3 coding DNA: TGTGCCAGCAGTTTGCAACCGAACACCGGGGAGCTGTTTTTT. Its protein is CASSLQPNTGELFF.

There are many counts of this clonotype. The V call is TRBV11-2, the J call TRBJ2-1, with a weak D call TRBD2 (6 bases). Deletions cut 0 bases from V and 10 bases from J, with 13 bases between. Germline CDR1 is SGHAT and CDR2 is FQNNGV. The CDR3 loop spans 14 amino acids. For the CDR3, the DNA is TGTGCCAGCAGCTTAGATTTGGGGGGACGCGAGCAGTTCTTC. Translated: CASSLDLGGREQFF.

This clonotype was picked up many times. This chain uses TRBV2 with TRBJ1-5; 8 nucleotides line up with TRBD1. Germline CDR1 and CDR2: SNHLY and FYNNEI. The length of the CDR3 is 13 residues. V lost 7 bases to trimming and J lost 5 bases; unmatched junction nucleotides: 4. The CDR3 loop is CASNGQGDQPQHF. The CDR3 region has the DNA TGTGCCAGCAACGGACAGGGCGATCAGCCCCAGCATTTT.

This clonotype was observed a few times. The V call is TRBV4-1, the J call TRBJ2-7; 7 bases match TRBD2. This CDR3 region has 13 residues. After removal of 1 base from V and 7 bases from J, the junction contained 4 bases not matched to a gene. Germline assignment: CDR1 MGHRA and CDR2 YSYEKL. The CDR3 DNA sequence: TGCGCCAGCAGCCAAGTGGGAGGGCGAGAGCAGTACTTC. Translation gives CASSQVGGREQYF.

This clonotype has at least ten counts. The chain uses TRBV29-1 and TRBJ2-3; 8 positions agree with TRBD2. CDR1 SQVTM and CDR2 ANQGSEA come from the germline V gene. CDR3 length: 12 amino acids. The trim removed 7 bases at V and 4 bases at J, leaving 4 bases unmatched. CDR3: CSGGLAPDTQYF. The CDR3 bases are TGCAGCGGTGGACTAGCTCCAGATACGCAGTATTTT.

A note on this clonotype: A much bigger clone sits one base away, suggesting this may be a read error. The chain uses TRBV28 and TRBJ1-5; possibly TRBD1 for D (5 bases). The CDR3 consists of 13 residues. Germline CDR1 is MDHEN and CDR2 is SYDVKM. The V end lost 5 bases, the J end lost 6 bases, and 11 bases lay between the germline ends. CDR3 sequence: CASSEYRGQPQHF. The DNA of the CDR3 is TGTGCCAGCAGTGAGTATAGGGGTCAGCCCCAGCATTTT.

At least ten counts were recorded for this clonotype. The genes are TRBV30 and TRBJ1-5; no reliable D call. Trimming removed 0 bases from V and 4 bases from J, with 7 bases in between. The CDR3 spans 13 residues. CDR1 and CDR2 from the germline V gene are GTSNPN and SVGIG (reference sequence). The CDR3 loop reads CAWSVTGNQPQHF. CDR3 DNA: TGTGCCTGGAGTGTGACGGGAAATCAGCCCCAGCATTTT. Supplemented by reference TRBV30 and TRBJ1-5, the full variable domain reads SQTIHQWPATLVQPVGSPLSLECTVEGTSNPNLYWYRQAAGRGLQLLFYSVGIGQISSEVPQNLSASRPQDRQFILSSKKLLLSDSGFYLCAWSVTGNQPQHFGDGTRLSIL.

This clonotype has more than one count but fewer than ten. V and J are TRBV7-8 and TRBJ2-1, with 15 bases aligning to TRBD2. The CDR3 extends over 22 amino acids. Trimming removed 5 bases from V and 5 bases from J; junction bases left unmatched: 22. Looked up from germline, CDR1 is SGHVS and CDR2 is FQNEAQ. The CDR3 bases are TGTGCCAGCAGCCCGCGATGGACTAGCGGGAGGGCCTATCCTCCCGGGGACAATGAGCAGTTCTTC. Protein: CASSPRWTSGRAYPPGDNEQFF.

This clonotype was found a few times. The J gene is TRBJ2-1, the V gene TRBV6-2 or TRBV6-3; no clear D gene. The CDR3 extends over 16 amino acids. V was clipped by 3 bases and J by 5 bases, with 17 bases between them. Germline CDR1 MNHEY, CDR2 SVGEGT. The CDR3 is CASSYPDFEGHNEQFF. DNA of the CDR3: TGTGCCAGCAGTTATCCGGATTTTGAAGGGCACAATGAGCAGTTCTTC.

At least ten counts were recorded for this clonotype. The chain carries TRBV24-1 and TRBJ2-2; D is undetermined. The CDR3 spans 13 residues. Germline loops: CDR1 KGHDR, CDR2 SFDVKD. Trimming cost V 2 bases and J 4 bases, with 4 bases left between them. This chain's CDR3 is CATSDSPTGELFF. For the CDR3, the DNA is TGTGCCACCAGTGATTCTCCCACCGGGGAGCTGTTTTTT.

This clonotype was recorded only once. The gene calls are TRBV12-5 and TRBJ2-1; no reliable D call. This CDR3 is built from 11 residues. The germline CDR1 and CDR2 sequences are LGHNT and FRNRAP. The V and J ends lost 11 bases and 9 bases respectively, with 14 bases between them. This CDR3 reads CACAYGGEQFF. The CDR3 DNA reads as TGTGCTTGTGCTTATGGCGGTGAGCAGTTCTTC.

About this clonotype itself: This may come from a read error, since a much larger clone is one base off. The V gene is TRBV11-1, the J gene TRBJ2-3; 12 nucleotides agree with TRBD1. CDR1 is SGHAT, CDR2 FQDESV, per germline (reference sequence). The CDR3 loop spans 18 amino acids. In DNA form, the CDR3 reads TGTGCCAGCAGCTTAAGTCCGGGACAGGGGGCGAATGCAGATACGCGGTATTTT. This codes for CASSLSPGQGANADTRYF.

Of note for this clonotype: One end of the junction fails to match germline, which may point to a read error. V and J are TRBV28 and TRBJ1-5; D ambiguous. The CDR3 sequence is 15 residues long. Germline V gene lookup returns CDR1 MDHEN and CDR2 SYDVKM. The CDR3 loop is CASSLRLKGNQPQHF. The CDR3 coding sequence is TGCGCCAGCAGTTTAAGGCTAAAAGGCAATCAGCCCCAGCATTTT. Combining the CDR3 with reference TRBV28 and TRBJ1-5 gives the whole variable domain DVKVTQSSRYLVKRTGEKVFLECVQDMDHENMFWYRQDPGLGLRLIYFSYDVKMKEKGDIPEGYSVSREKKERFSLILESASTNQTSMYLCASSLRLKGNQPQHFGDGTRLSIL.